This T cell receptor (beta chain) came from a study of T cell responses to AZD1222 COVID-19 vaccine (dated by TCRdb to about 2021). For the study in its entirety: A total of over 230 trial participants underwent TCR sequencing, of whom under 220 had received two doses of AZD1222 and about 25 had received two doses of the MenACWY control vaccine. Enrollment into the trials was organized by age into subgroups of 18-55, 56-69 and 70-plus years, and those subgroups contained roughly 150, 30 and 60 TCR-sequenced participants, respectively. Study-wide conclusions, independent of this receptor: Epitopes outside the regions mutated in the B.1.351 and B.1.1.7 variants were reportedly recognized by nearly half of the unique spike-specific TCRs. Only a handful of AZD1222 recipients were SARS-CoV-2 seropositive at baseline, limiting conclusions about previously exposed vaccinees. A significant rise in spike-specific TCR breadth and depth was observed after two AZD1222 doses relative to day 0 and relative to MenACWY recipients. Participants were mostly white British and included more females than males, and it was suggested by the authors that clonal diversity may have been underestimated. In the small 56-69-year group, the increase in depth fell short of significance, most likely because of low power. The whole spike protein was spanned by vaccine-associated CD4 TCRs, and dominant responses were seen in regions 160-218 and 743-854. Because no day 14 peak-response samples were available, the repertoires could be characterized only after the peak T cell response.

The CDR3 regions of human TCRbeta chains were subjected to immunosequencing. Concerning the study's data processing: TCRs in the repertoires were matched against a reference library of SARS-CoV-2-specific TCRs that had been generated with the MIRA antigen-specificity platform. Breadth meant the fraction of unique TCRs that were SARS-CoV-2-associated, whereas depth meant the fraction of total T cells that were SARS-CoV-2-associated. Each spike-specific TCR was assigned to its reactive spike region and to a CD4 or CD8 class using the MIRA data. Log10-transformed breadth and depth values were compared by one-way ANOVA with Sidak's multiple comparisons tests. Sourced from immuneACCESS, this table was stored by TCRdb with only in-frame sequences that have V and J called. A share of the clones is absent; for the studies checked, an unresolved V gene accounts for under half, and the remainder has no known explanation. Clonal size and the V and J genes are those of that table, whereas D and trimming came from the DNA. The sample table contains 140,000 to 150,000 clones; only one count was recorded for roughly nine tenths of them. Jointly, the top ten make up around 3.8% of the sample.

About this clone: No antigen is known for it. It has no much larger one-base neighbor in the sample; base qualities were not kept.

V trim: 3 bases; J trim: 7 bases; unmatched bases: 5. Its CDR3 holds 13 amino acids, cysteine through phenylalanine. Only the CDR3 DNA is retained, 39 bases long and in frame from the first base. CDR1 and CDR2 are drawn from the germline V gene: LGHNT, FRNRAP. The intended sense of this specimen's time point label: about 28 days (+/-7) after the second vaccine dose. AZD1222 recipients whose second dose came at about 4 weeks and those whose second dose came at about 12 weeks were combined into one group, since spike-specific TCR depth and breadth did not differ between the two schedules. Vaccinee samples came from UK trials COV001 and COV002, including a single-blind randomized controlled phase 2/3 trial of AZD1222 (ChAdOx1 nCoV-19) in healthy adults. Trial participant PBMC samples were collected at day 0 and day 28 after the second dose for TCRbeta chain sequencing.

The chain joins TRBV12-5 to TRBJ1-1; 7 bases in the junction line up with TRBD1. This receptor was obtained from an adult who received the AZD1222 COVID-19 vaccine. Source: peripheral blood, taken 28 days after the second AZD1222 dose. The CDR3 in this case is CASGFFQGGEAFF. The DNA sequence is given as TGTGCTAGTGGTTTCTTCCAGGGGGGTGAAGCTTTCTTT.